These 11 T cell receptor beta chains share one sample of origin, sequenced in a study of T cells in tumors after PD-1 blockade. TCRdb's table, derived via immunoSEQ multiplex PCR, lists solely in-frame clones and lacks some. The sample holds 50,000 to 75,000 clones, approximately 79% seen once. Source: PBMCs, taken after anti-PD-1 treatment. The source is a human donor with basal cell carcinoma.

The chain has TRBV25-1 and TRBJ1-3, with D possibly TRBD1 on 6 matching bases. Trimming shortened V by 6 bases and J by 1 base, and 10 bases separated the two germline ends. Germline V gene lookup returns CDR1 MGHDK and CDR2 SYGVNS. The length of the CDR3 is 14 residues. The CDR3 spells CASRQGASGNTIYF. The CDR3 DNA is TGTGCCAGCAGACAGGGCGCTTCTGGAAACACCATATATTTT.

The chain combines TRBV24-1 with TRBJ2-5; 10 bases match TRBD2. This CDR3 contains 15 residues. Germline values: CDR1 KGHDR, CDR2 SFDVKD. The junction had 1 base not matched to a gene; V was cut back by 0 bases and J by 4 bases. CDR3 sequence (DNA): TGTGCCACCAGTGATTTGCTAGCGGGGGTAGAGACCCAGTACTTC. Protein: CATSDLLAGVETQYF.

The chain employs TRBV5-1 and TRBJ2-7; the match to TRBD2 covers 7 bases. This CDR3 is built from 15 residues. Germline loops: CDR1 SGHRS, CDR2 YFSETQ. With V trimmed by 1 base and J by 0 bases, 4 bases remained unmatched. CDR3 residues: CASSLWGGGSYEQYF. The CDR3 DNA is TGCGCCAGCAGCTTGTGGGGGGGTGGCTCCTACGAGCAGTACTTC.

Only a few counts were recorded for this clone. The chain's CDR3 is CASTLDSMNSPLHF. The CDR3 nucleotides are TGCGCCAGCACTCTCGACAGTATGAATTCACCCCTCCACTTT. The chain employs TRBV5-1 and TRBJ1-6; TRBD1 might be the D (5 bases). V was trimmed by 6 bases and J by 7 bases, leaving 14 bases between them. The CDR3 loop spans 14 amino acids. CDR1 SGHRS and CDR2 YFSETQ come from the germline V gene.

The V gene is TRBV19, the J gene TRBJ2-2; D assignment may be TRBD1 or TRBD2 (6 bases each). CDR1 is LNHDA and CDR2 is SQIVND in the germline V gene (reference sequence). CDR3 length: 14 amino acids. Trimming shortened V by 8 bases and J by 8 bases, and 18 bases separated the two germline ends. This CDR3 reads CASAFRGGRGELFF. The CDR3 DNA reads TGTGCCAGTGCCTTTAGAGGGGGGCGTGGGGAGCTGTTTTTT. The complete variable domain, with remaining parts taken from reference TRBV19 and TRBJ2-2, reads DGGITQSPKYLFRKEGQNVTLSCEQNLNHDAMYWYRQDPGQGLRLIYYSQIVNDFQKGDIAEGYSVSREKKESFPLTVTSAQKNPTAFYLCASAFRGGRGELFFGEGSRLTVL.

The chain couples TRBV2 to TRBJ2-7, with D tentatively TRBD2 (5 bases). V lost 10 bases and J 0 bases, leaving 13 bases between the germline ends. The CDR3 covers 13 residues. Germline V CDR1 and CDR2: SNHLY, FYNNEI. The CDR3 DNA is TGTGCCACCTCTACGGGAATCTCCTACGAGCAGTACTTC. Residues: CATSTGISYEQYF.

The V call is TRBV28, the J call TRBJ2-1; no firm D call. The length of the CDR3 is 11 residues. Germline loops: CDR1 MDHEN, CDR2 SYDVKM. Trimming cost V 2 bases and J 7 bases, with 3 bases left between them. The DNA for the CDR3 is TGTGCCAGCAGTTTAAGGAATGAGCAGTTCTTC. It encodes CASSLRNEQFF. Combining the CDR3 with reference TRBV28 and TRBJ2-1 gives the whole variable domain DVKVTQSSRYLVKRTGEKVFLECVQDMDHENMFWYRQDPGLGLRLIYFSYDVKMKEKGDIPEGYSVSREKKERFSLILESASTNQTSMYLCASSLRNEQFFGPGTRLTVL.

The gene calls are TRBV5-4 and TRBJ2-3; D is unresolved. Germline V gives CDR1 SGHNT, CDR2 YYREEE (reference sequence). This CDR3 spans 13 amino acids. Trimming cost V 0 bases and J 5 bases, with 7 bases left between them. The CDR3 loop is CASSLAGLDTQYF. For the CDR3, the DNA is TGTGCCAGCAGCTTGGCCGGGTTAGATACGCAGTATTTT.

This chain links TRBV30 with TRBJ1-1; D is possibly TRBD1 (6 bases). The CDR3 sequence is 13 residues long. CDR1 is GTSNPN and CDR2 is SVGIG in the germline V gene (reference sequence). V lost 2 bases and J 0 bases, leaving 7 bases between the germline ends. The CDR3, as DNA: TGTGCCTGGAGTCAGGGGATGAACACTGAAGCTTTCTTT. This codes for CAWSQGMNTEAFF.

The chain recombines TRBV28 with TRBJ1-2; TRBD1 aligns across 7 bases. The CDR3 is made up of 12 amino acids. Germline CDR1 is MDHEN and CDR2 is SYDVKM. After removal of 2 bases from V and 6 bases from J, the junction contained 0 bases not matched to a gene. The CDR3, as DNA: TGTGCCAGCAGTTTAACAGGGGATGGCTACACCTTC. This gives the protein CASSLTGDGYTF.

This clone was seen more than once but under ten times. The chain couples TRBV10-3 to TRBJ1-5, with 8 bases identical to TRBD1. The germline V gene encodes CDR1 ENHRY and CDR2 SYGVKD. CDR3 size: 16 residues. V was pared by 6 bases and J by 0 bases, with 7 bases of the junction left unmatched. The CDR3 nucleotides read TGTGCCATCAGAGACAGGGGCCCCAATAGCAATCAGCCCCAGCATTTT. It yields the protein CAIRDRGPNSNQPQHF.